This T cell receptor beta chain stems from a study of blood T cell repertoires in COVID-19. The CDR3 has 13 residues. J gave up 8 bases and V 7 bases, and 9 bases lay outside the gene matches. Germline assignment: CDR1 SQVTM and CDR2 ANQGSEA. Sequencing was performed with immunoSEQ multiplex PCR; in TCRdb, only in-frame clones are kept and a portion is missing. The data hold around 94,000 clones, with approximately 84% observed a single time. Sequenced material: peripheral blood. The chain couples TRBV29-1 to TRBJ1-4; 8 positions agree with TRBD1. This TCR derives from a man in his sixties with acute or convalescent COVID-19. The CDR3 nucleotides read TGCAGCGGCGCCAGGGGGCGCGGAGAAAAACTGTTTTTT. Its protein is CSGARGRGEKLFF. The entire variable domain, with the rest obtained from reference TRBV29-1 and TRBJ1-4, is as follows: SAVISQKPSRDICQRGTSLTIQCQVDSQVTMMFWYRQQPGQSLTLIATANQGSEATYESGFVIDKFPISRPNLTFSTLTVSNMSPEDSSIYLCSGARGRGEKLFFGSGTQLSVL.